Below are 18 T cell receptor beta chains sequenced from a single sample in a study of post-analysis software for immune sequencing data. No antigen has been identified for these receptors. Whole-study results and caveats: TRBV5-6, TRBV5-1 and TRBV20-1 were among several TRBV segments more frequent in patients than controls.

Incorporated into the TCR beta cDNA libraries were unique molecular identifiers, which served to reduce PCR and sequencing biases. TCRdb recomputed calls from the PCR reads with MiXCR, one row per CDR3 protein. Among 800,000 to 950,000 distinct CDR3 sequences, approximately 50% were seen once, and the ten largest hold roughly 4.4%. Material: blood. These receptor sequences come from a girl aged 5 to 17 with multiple sclerosis.

Many counts were recorded for this clonotype. This chain joins TRBV5-1 and TRBJ2-6, with D unclear. The V gene lost 0 bases and the J gene lost 1 base, with 5 bases spanning the gap. Germline CDR1 reads SGHRS; CDR2 reads YFSETQ. This CDR3 region has 15 residues. CDR3 protein: CASSLEGSGANVLTF. CDR3 nucleotides: TGCGCCAGCAGCTTGGAGGGTTCTGGGGCCAACGTCCTGACTTTC.

This rearrangement joins TRBV19 to TRBJ2-5; 12 nucleotides align to TRBD2. Germline CDR1 LNHDA, CDR2 SQIVND (reference sequence). The CDR3 spans 18 residues. J was trimmed by 5 bases and V by 8 bases; bases with no gene match: 18. CDR3 nucleotides: TGTGCCAGTGGTCCTTGGACCTCACTAGCGGGAGGTAGGGAGACCCAGTACTTC. Protein product: CASGPWTSLAGGRETQYF.

The chain joins TRBV29-1 to TRBJ1-5, with 11 bases matching TRBD1. The germline V gene has CDR1 SQVTM and CDR2 ANQGSEA. The CDR3 runs to 15 residues. V dropped 4 bases and J dropped 2; count of bases not matched to a gene: 4. The CDR3 DNA is TGCAGCGTTGGTGGGGACAGGGGGGGCAATCAGCCCCAGCATTTT. Amino acid sequence: CSVGGDRGGNQPQHF.

The chain combines TRBV27 with TRBJ2-7; TRBD1 might be the D (6 bases). Trimming pared 4 bases from V and 0 bases from J, leaving 13 bases between. The CDR3 extends over 15 amino acids. Germline values: CDR1 MNHEY, CDR2 SMNVEV (reference sequence). The CDR3 region has the DNA TGTGCCAGCAGTTATACAGGGTGGAGCTCCTACGAGCAGTACTTC. It encodes CASSYTGWSSYEQYF.

CDR3 loop: CSARDGRGLAVVAQYF. In DNA, the CDR3 is TGCAGTGCTAGAGATGGGAGGGGACTAGCGGTTGTAGCGCAGTATTTT. The rearrangement links TRBV20-1 to TRBJ2-3, with 11 positions matching TRBD2. The ends lost 0 bases at V and 10 bases at J; junction bases unmatched: 12. The germline CDR1 and CDR2 sequences are DFQATT and SNEGSKA (reference sequence). There are 16 residues in the CDR3.

V and J are TRBV5-1 and TRBJ1-2; D gene uncertain. The germline V gene encodes CDR1 SGHRS and CDR2 YFSETQ. This CDR3 is 15 amino acids long. V lost 4 bases, J lost 8 bases, and 21 bases lay in between. The CDR3 spells CASSPSWTNTGGYTF. The CDR3 nucleotides read TGCGCCAGCAGCCCCTCCTGGACGAACACGGGCGGCTACACCTTC.

This clonotype was counted a few times. The chain is built from TRBV12-3 or TRBV12-4 and TRBJ2-1; 7 nucleotides align to TRBD2. There are 14 residues in the CDR3. V lost 6 bases, J lost 8 bases, and 10 bases stayed unmatched. CDR3 bases: TGTGCCAGCAGCGAGCGGGACCCCTTGGATGAGCAGTTCTTC. Its translation is CASSERDPLDEQFF.

This rearrangement joins TRBV12-3 or TRBV12-4 to TRBJ1-1; perhaps TRBD1 as D (6 bases). Trimming pared 3 bases from V and 6 bases from J, leaving 11 bases between. CDR3 length: 13 amino acids. CDR3 sequence: CASSLGYRAEAFF. CDR3 nucleotide sequence: TGTGCCAGCAGTTTGGGATACAGGGCTGAAGCTTTCTTT.

V gene TRBV5-1 combines with J gene TRBJ1-1, with a tentative D call TRBD1 (6 bases). V shed 5 bases and J shed 1 base, with 12 bases lying between them. The CDR3 is 14 amino acids. Per germline, CDR1 SGHRS and CDR2 YFSETQ. The CDR3 DNA reads TGCGCCAGCAGGTTGCAGGGGAAGAACACTGAAGCTTTCTTT. As protein: CASRLQGKNTEAFF.

This sequence joins TRBV20-1 and TRBJ1-1; 8 bases fit TRBD1. This CDR3 region has 12 residues. V was clipped by 4 bases and J by 7 bases; unmatched bases: 5. The V gene's germline CDR1 is DFQATT and CDR2 SNEGSKA (reference sequence). The CDR3, as DNA: TGCAGTGCTAATACCGGGACAGGTGAAGCTTTCTTT. Its translation is CSANTGTGEAFF.

The chain has TRBV18 and TRBJ2-5; TRBD1 might be the D (5 bases). The DNA end favors TRBJ2-7, so the J call may be wrong. The CDR3 is made up of 13 amino acids. The germline V gene has CDR1 KGHSH and CDR2 LQKENI. CDR3 residues: CASSPLRASEQYF. CDR3 bases: TGTGCCAGCTCACCGCTCAGGGCCTCCGAGCAGTACTTC.

The gene calls are TRBV5-1 and TRBJ2-7; D remains unclear. CDR1 and CDR2 from the germline V gene are SGHRS and YFSETQ. The CDR3 is 15 residues long. V lost 5 bases to trimming and J lost 10 bases, with 25 bases between them. The CDR3 region has the DNA TGCGCCAGCAGACCGGATGGACCAATGGCCGAGCCCCAGTACTTC. It encodes CASRPDGPMAEPQYF.

J is TRBJ2-1 and V is TRBV20-1; TRBD1 or TRBD2 may be the D gene (5 bases each). Per the germline V gene, CDR1 is DFQATT and CDR2 is SNEGSKA (reference sequence). This CDR3 is 13 amino acids long. The germline V and J ends were trimmed by 5 bases and 10 bases, with 18 bases remaining between them. In nucleotides, the CDR3 is TGCAGTGCTGAGGGGTCCGAATGGGGGGAGCAGTTCTTC. Its protein product is CSAEGSEWGEQFF.

This clonotype was picked up a small number of times. The chain recombines TRBV20-1 with TRBJ2-7; possibly TRBD2 for D (7 bases). The CDR3 runs 14 residues. The V gene's germline CDR1 is DFQATT and CDR2 SNEGSKA (reference sequence). V was trimmed by 5 bases and J by 0 bases, leaving 14 bases between them. For the CDR3, the DNA is TGCAGTGCTCGCGGGGGCGGGGACTCCTACGAGCAGTACTTC. This gives the protein CSARGGGDSYEQYF.

The chain carries TRBV13 and TRBJ2-1; 9 bases agree with TRBD1. Trimming removed 5 bases from V and 0 bases from J; junction bases left unmatched: 20. The CDR3 is 21 residues long. Germline lookup yields CDR1 PRHDT and CDR2 FYEKMQ (reference sequence). The CDR3 loop is CASSPAPRDRELTGSYNEQFF. In DNA, the CDR3 is TGTGCCAGCAGCCCCGCCCCGAGGGACAGGGAATTAACGGGCTCCTACAATGAGCAGTTCTTC.

The chain links TRBV3-1 to TRBJ2-7; D unresolved. Per germline, CDR1 LGHDT and CDR2 YNNKEL (reference sequence). Between the trimmed V and J ends, which lost 0 bases and 2 bases, there was a span of 11 bases. This CDR3 spans 15 amino acids. The DNA of the CDR3 is TGTGCCAGCAGCCAAGATGTGGGAATTACCTACGAGCAGTACTTC. Protein product: CASSQDVGITYEQYF.

V is TRBV19 and J is TRBJ2-5, with D perhaps TRBD2 (6 bases). The germline V and J ends were trimmed by 1 base and 5 bases, with 8 bases remaining between them. This CDR3 region has 13 residues. CDR1 is LNHDA, CDR2 SQIVND, per germline (reference sequence). CDR3 in DNA: TGTGCCAGTAGTATAGGGGGAGGCGAGACCCAGTACTTC. Its protein product is CASSIGGGETQYF. The whole variable domain, remainder taken from reference TRBV19 and TRBJ2-5, is DGGITQSPKYLFRKEGQNVTLSCEQNLNHDAMYWYRQDPGQGLRLIYYSQIVNDFQKGDIAEGYSVSREKKESFPLTVTSAQKNPTAFYLCASSIGGGETQYFGPGTRLLVL.

This clonotype was detected a few times. The chain employs TRBV28 and TRBJ2-6; D is perhaps TRBD1 (6 bases). The CDR3 has 19 residues. Germline values: CDR1 MDHEN, CDR2 SYDVKM. V was cut by 6 bases and J by 0 bases, with 21 bases left in between. The chain's CDR3 is CASRQDRRTGYSGANVLTF. The DNA for the CDR3 is TGTGCCAGCAGACAAGATAGGCGTACAGGGTACTCTGGGGCCAACGTCCTGACTTTC.